This T cell receptor beta chain was captured in a study of T cell responses to AZD1222 COVID-19 vaccine. Overall study findings and caveats: Unmutated variant regions are reportedly targeted by nearly half of spike-specific TCRs.

The CDR3 has 13 amino acids. Germline lookup yields CDR1 SGHVS and CDR2 FNYEAQ. V lost 5 bases to trimming and J lost 8 bases, with 15 bases between them. Assay used: immunoSEQ multiplex PCR; TCRdb lists only in-frame clones, some missing. The sample lists about 140,000 clones; 80% to 95% were seen once. Comment on this clone: The target antigen is unknown.

The sequence came from an adult in good health. This sequence joins TRBV7-6 and TRBJ1-2, with TRBD1 as a possible D gene (5 bases). This sample comprised peripheral blood, obtained on day 0 of MenACWY control vaccination. For the CDR3, the DNA is TGTGCCAGCAGCGGAGAAGGGGCATGGGGCTACACCTTC. Encoded protein: CASSGEGAWGYTF.